Described below is a single TCR beta chain sequence and its context. This clonotype was detected only once. It lacks a known antigen. No quality values exist for individual bases; no much larger clone is one base distant. This sample stems from a study of blood T cells in healthy people across ages (dated by TCRdb to the mid-2010s). For the study in its entirety: In model experiments, template switching captured roughly one uniquely barcoded TCR beta cDNA molecule for every two T cells. Using deep sequencing normalized with unique cDNA molecular identifiers, the study measured how TCR beta repertoire diversity changes with age. The donors were divided into four age groups: young (average around 16 years), middle-aged (over 35), aged (approximately 62) and long-lived (about 80). To avoid experimental bias, donors of different ages were distributed randomly across sequencing lanes. For two donors (one aged 18 to 29 and one aged 80 or older), the study analyzed two additional independent replicas of 1 million unique cDNA reads from the same blood draw. What the research found in general, with its limitations: Total diversity estimates from one million sequenced T cells were considered lower bounds and underestimates. Compared with the aged group, more naive CD4+ T cells, fewer expanded clones and increased TCR diversity were shown by the long-lived group, suggesting age selection. Because profiling used bulk unsorted PBMCs, naive and antigen-experienced compartments could not be compared conclusively. Because donor CMV infection status was unknown, age-related changes in expanded clonotypes were potentially confounded. Observed TCR beta diversity per million T cells fell roughly linearly with age, and a significant reduction was already apparent by age approximately 40. The percentage of naive T cells measured by flow cytometry correlated strongly with observed TCR beta diversity.

The approximately 40 donors, aged about 6 to 100 years, were systemically healthy Caucasian individuals from Russia. Each donor gave 8 to 10 milliliters of peripheral blood, collected into EDTA-treated Vacutainer tubes. PBMCs were isolated by Ficoll-Paque density-gradient centrifugation, with at least 7 million obtained per sample. Total RNA was extracted from PBMCs with Trizol reagent, with at least 6 micrograms obtained per sample. The percentages of naive CD45RAhigh/CD27high T cells were determined by flow cytometry on a PBMC aliquot from every donor. The library came from 5' RACE. The listed sequencing device is Illumina HiSeq 2500. A second PCR of roughly 7 to 11 cycles was performed with a sample-barcoded 5' primer and a J-beta primer mix. A template-switch 5' adaptor carrying 12 random nucleotides introduced a unique molecular identifier onto each TCR beta cDNA molecule. Each sample yielded at least 2.5 million CDR3-containing paired-end reads. First-strand cDNA synthesis was performed from all RNA using the Mint cDNA synthesis kit, with priming by a TRBC-specific oligonucleotide. All cDNA was treated with uracil-DNA glycosylase and then went through a first 18-cycle PCR with the universal primers M1SS and BC2_uni_R. The paper's data handling went like this. For normalization, 1 million high-quality reads were randomly selected from each sample, with every read carrying a distinct molecular identifier. Instead of being binned into consensus sequences, reads with shared molecular identifiers were discarded. MiTCR, run with a Q25 quality threshold and the strictest error-elimination algorithm, handled CDR3 identification, clonotype clustering and error correction. Lower-bound total TCR beta diversity was estimated with a nonparametric unseen species model using Euler transformation. Starting from the raw public reads, TCRdb applied fastp trimming at Q25, assembled clones with MiXCR and retained in-frame beta chains. Records with the same CDR3 protein are collapsed into one entry carrying the most frequent genes and DNA. The V and J calls follow TCRdb's processing rather than the paper's. The sample table lists 1,500,000 or so distinct CDR3 sequences, roughly 59% of them with a count of one. Over 5% of the sample belongs to the ten largest clones.

Material: blood. The sequence was collected from a man younger than 35 in good health.

The CDR3 has the sequence CASSFNRVDSVYGYTF. The DNA reads TGTGCCAGCAGCTTTAATAGGGTTGACAGTGTCTATGGCTACACCTTC. The V and J genes are TRBV27 and TRBJ1-2; a tentative D call is TRBD1 (5 bases match). Looking up the germline V gene (reference sequence) yields CDR1 MNHEY and CDR2 SMNVEV. From its cysteine to its phenylalanine, the CDR3 spans 16 amino acids. Kept here is only the CDR3 DNA, which spans 48 bases and is read in frame from base 1. V is pared back by 6 bases and J by 4 bases, with 21 bases lying between the germline termini.